The 25 T cell receptor beta chains presented below share a single source sample, sequenced in a study of T cell responses to AZD1222 COVID-19 vaccine. The method was immunoSEQ multiplex PCR; TCRdb's version includes in-frame clones alone and lacks a portion of them. Found here are about 83,000 clones, 80% to 95% of them singletons; the top ten hold around 28%. The material sequenced was peripheral blood, taken 28 days after the second AZD1222 dose. Every receptor here comes from an adult who received the AZD1222 COVID-19 vaccine.

This chain connects TRBV30 to TRBJ2-7; TRBD1 matches 7 bases. There are 17 residues in the CDR3. J lost 2 bases, V lost 2 bases, and 15 bases had no gene match. Per the germline V gene, CDR1 is GTSNPN and CDR2 is SVGIG (reference sequence). The CDR3 DNA is TGTGCCTGGAGTCCCCCTGGCAGGGGGACCTCTACCTACGAGCAGTACTTC. Translation: CAWSPPGRGTSTYEQYF.

This clone was seen a single time. CDR3 in amino acids: CASSEQGPATNEKLFF. The CDR3 DNA reads TGTGCCAGCAGTGAGCAGGGCCCAGCAACTAATGAAAAACTGTTTTTT. J is TRBJ1-4 and V is TRBV6-1, with D perhaps matching TRBD1 (5 bases). The CDR3 contains 16 residues. With 3 bases removed from V and 0 bases from J, the gap between germline ends came to 11 bases. Germline values: CDR1 MNHNS, CDR2 SASEGT.

V usage is TRBV15 and J usage is TRBJ2-2; TRBD2 matches 14 bases. This CDR3 contains 20 residues. Looked up from germline, CDR1 is LNHNV and CDR2 is YYDKDF (reference sequence). V trimming: 1 base; J trimming: 4 bases; junction bases outside the gene matches: 11. The CDR3 spells CATSRAPGLAGEVSTGELFF. The CDR3, as DNA: TGTGCCACCAGCAGAGCCCCGGGACTAGCGGGAGAGGTTAGCACCGGGGAGCTGTTTTTT.

The chain uses TRBV28 and TRBJ1-4; 12 bases are shared with TRBD1. J was trimmed by 8 bases and V by 5 bases; bases with no gene match: 9. Germline CDR1 and CDR2: MDHEN and SYDVKM. This CDR3 contains 16 residues. The CDR3 region has the DNA TGTGCCAGCAGTCGTCGGGACAGGGGGCTCTACGAAAAACTGTTTTTT. It specifies CASSRRDRGLYEKLFF.

This chain joins TRBV5-1 and TRBJ1-5; D not certain. The CDR3 is made up of 15 amino acids. V was cut by 0 bases and J by 6 bases, with 13 bases left in between. Germline-derived CDR1 and CDR2 are SGHRS and YFSETQ. The CDR3 loop is CASSLAGRSGQPQHF. The CDR3 DNA is TGCGCCAGCAGCTTGGCCGGTAGGTCCGGTCAGCCCCAGCATTTT.

The rearrangement uses TRBV25-1 and TRBJ2-7; 9 positions match TRBD1. Trimming cost V 5 bases and J 4 bases; bases outside gene matches: 6. Germline V CDR1 and CDR2: MGHDK, SYGVNS. The CDR3 is 14 residues long. CDR3 protein: CASSPRQGVYEQYF. For the CDR3, the DNA is TGTGCCAGCAGTCCACGACAGGGGGTATACGAGCAGTACTTC.

This sequence joins TRBV30 and TRBJ2-1; TRBD2 matches 12 bases. J gave up 8 bases and V 1 base, and 6 bases lay outside the gene matches. Germline-derived CDR1 and CDR2 are GTSNPN and SVGIG (reference sequence). The CDR3 covers 15 residues. CDR3 in amino acids: CAWSATSGRYDEQFF. The DNA of the CDR3 is TGTGCCTGGAGTGCGACTAGCGGGAGATATGATGAGCAGTTCTTC.

This rearrangement joins TRBV6-2 or TRBV6-3 to TRBJ2-7; the D is unclear. This CDR3 contains 15 residues. In germline, CDR1 is MNHEY, CDR2 SVGEGT. Trimming shortened V by 0 bases and J by 4 bases, and 13 bases separated the two germline ends. The CDR3 DNA reads as TGTGCCAGCAGTTACTCCCCCGGGTCCCTTTACGAGCAGTACTTC. This gives the protein CASSYSPGSLYEQYF.

The chain has TRBV19 and TRBJ2-7, with D possibly TRBD2 on 7 matching bases. Trimming stripped 5 bases from V and 4 bases from J, with 15 bases between. This CDR3 has 14 residues. In germline, CDR1 is LNHDA, CDR2 SQIVND (reference sequence). The CDR3 DNA follows: TGTGCCAGTAGTTCGGCGGGGGCGAGGTACGAGCAGTACTTC. This gives the protein CASSSAGARYEQYF.

The chain uses TRBV19 and TRBJ2-7; 8 bases fit TRBD1. Looked up from germline, CDR1 is LNHDA and CDR2 is SQIVND (reference sequence). The CDR3 runs to 14 residues. V shed 10 bases, J shed 1 base, and the junction held 9 bases outside the gene matches. This CDR3 is CATRTGLNSYEQYF. CDR3 DNA sequence: TGTGCCACCAGGACAGGGCTTAATTCCTACGAGCAGTACTTC.

About this clone: Within the sample, other DNA sequences also encode this same CDR3. CDR3 nucleotides: TGCGCCAGCAGCTATCGGGAGAACACTGAAGCTTTCTTT. Amino acids: CASSYRENTEAFF. The chain links TRBV5-1 to TRBJ1-1; no clear D. The CDR3 is 13 amino acids. Germline assignment: CDR1 SGHRS and CDR2 YFSETQ. With 3 bases removed from V and 1 base from J, the gap between germline ends came to 7 bases.

This clone appeared a single time. This chain joins TRBV9 and TRBJ2-7; 7 bases fit TRBD1. With 0 bases clipped from V and 6 bases from J, the junction kept 6 bases outside the gene matches. CDR1 and CDR2 (germline): SGDLS, YYNGEE. This CDR3 has 14 amino acids. CDR3 sequence: CASSVVQGFGEQYF. CDR3 nucleotides: TGTGCCAGCAGCGTAGTACAGGGGTTTGGCGAGCAGTACTTC.

V is TRBV11-2 and J is TRBJ2-1; 9 nucleotides agree with TRBD1. This CDR3 comprises 15 residues. The trim removed 4 bases at V and 6 bases at J, leaving 7 bases unmatched. Germline assignment: CDR1 SGHAT and CDR2 FQNNGV. This CDR3 reads CASSYGTGRSNEQFF. CDR3 sequence (DNA): TGTGCCAGCAGCTACGGGACAGGGAGGAGCAATGAGCAGTTCTTC.

The J gene is TRBJ1-2, the V gene TRBV30; unclear D gene. Trimming stripped 2 bases from V and 5 bases from J, with 12 bases between. CDR3 size: 13 residues. Per germline, CDR1 GTSNPN and CDR2 SVGIG (reference sequence). CDR3 region: CAWSRSTGYGYTF. DNA of the CDR3: TGTGCCTGGAGTAGGAGTACCGGTTATGGCTACACCTTC.

The V and J genes are TRBV6-2 or TRBV6-3 and TRBJ2-2; D unclear. Germline V gives CDR1 MNHEY, CDR2 SVGEGT. The CDR3 consists of 16 residues. The V and J ends lost 0 bases and 2 bases respectively, with 10 bases between them. CDR3 nucleotides: TGTGCCAGCAGTTACTCCTTGGACCCAAACACCGGGGAGCTGTTTTTT. Its protein product is CASSYSLDPNTGELFF.

The chain has TRBV10-2 and TRBJ1-4; 8 bases agree with TRBD1. CDR1 is WSHSY and CDR2 is SAAADI in the germline V gene. The CDR3 is 13 residues long. V gave up 0 bases and J gave up 13 bases; unmatched junction bases: 4. CDR3 in amino acids: CASSESDRVGLFF. The CDR3 bases are TGCGCCAGCAGTGAGTCGGACAGGGTAGGACTGTTTTTT.

The CDR3 sequence: CAWGDPNTGELFF. CDR3 in DNA: TGTGCCTGGGGTGACCCAAACACCGGGGAGCTGTTTTTT. V and J are TRBV30 and TRBJ2-2; D call uncertain. Germline values: CDR1 GTSNPN, CDR2 SVGIG (reference sequence). The CDR3 runs 13 residues. V lost 5 bases, J lost 2 bases, and 9 bases lay in between.

The sample holds a few counts of this clone. The chain couples TRBV6-1 to TRBJ2-7, with a weak D call TRBD1 (5 bases). The V end lost 3 bases, the J end lost 3 bases, and 12 bases lay between the germline ends. Germline V gene sequence: CDR1 MNHNS, CDR2 SASEGT. CDR3 size: 14 residues. CDR3 coding DNA: TGTGCCAGCAGTGACGTTTGGACAAGCTACGAGCAGTACTTC. This gives the protein CASSDVWTSYEQYF.

This chain uses TRBV27 with TRBJ2-2; TRBD2 is a possible D gene (5 bases). CDR3 length equals 17 residues. The germline gives CDR1 MNHEY, CDR2 SMNVEV (reference sequence). V lost 0 bases, J lost 1 base, and 12 bases lay in between. The CDR3 reads CASSLSFPGLNTGELFF. DNA of the CDR3: TGTGCCAGCAGTTTATCGTTTCCGGGGTTGAACACCGGGGAGCTGTTTTTT.

This clone was seen once. Here the CDR3 reads CASSQAANTDTQYF. In DNA, the CDR3 is TGTGCCAGCAGCCAAGCGGCGAACACAGATACGCAGTATTTT. The chain joins TRBV3-1 (or the pseudogene TRBV3-2) to TRBJ2-3, with D unclear. Per germline, CDR1 LGHDT and CDR2 YNNKEL (reference sequence). The CDR3 has 14 residues. Trimming removed 1 base from V and 2 bases from J, with 7 bases in between.

The chain has TRBV27 and TRBJ2-1, with a possible D match to TRBD1 (5 bases). Trimming took off 4 bases at V and 10 bases at J, with 14 bases between the two ends. Germline loops: CDR1 MNHEY, CDR2 SMNVEV (reference sequence). The CDR3 is 13 residues long. DNA for the CDR3: TGTGCCAGCAGTTCCACTGGGGCTCGAGAGCAGTTCTTC. Its protein product is CASSSTGAREQFF.

The chain links TRBV4-1 to TRBJ1-2; D is possibly TRBD1 (6 bases). The CDR3 covers 15 residues. Germline assignment: CDR1 MGHRA and CDR2 YSYEKL. Trimming cost V 1 base and J 2 bases, with 11 bases left between them. This CDR3 is CASSQGLGTNYGYTF. The CDR3 DNA sequence: TGCGCCAGCAGCCAAGGACTAGGGACAAACTATGGCTACACCTTC.

The chain is built from TRBV7-2 and TRBJ2-5, with 8 bases that match TRBD2. The CDR3 runs 16 residues. V shed 1 base, J shed 5 bases, and the junction held 9 bases outside the gene matches. Germline loops: CDR1 SGHTA, CDR2 FQGNSA. CDR3 DNA: TGTGCCAGCAGCTTAGAAGCGGGAGAGGGTAGGGAGACCCAGTACTTC. Protein sequence: CASSLEAGEGRETQYF.

V and J are TRBV25-1 and TRBJ2-2, with 8 bases fitting TRBD1. The CDR3 sequence is 15 residues long. Germline assignment: CDR1 MGHDK and CDR2 SYGVNS. V lost 2 bases to trimming and J lost 5 bases; unmatched junction nucleotides: 4. Written as DNA, the CDR3 is TGTGCCAGCAGTGAACCCGACAGGGGAACCGGGGAGCTGTTTTTT. Its translation is CASSEPDRGTGELFF.

This chain connects TRBV28 to TRBJ1-2; 12 bases line up with TRBD1. J gave up 3 bases and V 6 bases, and 5 bases lay outside the gene matches. Germline CDR1 is MDHEN and CDR2 is SYDVKM. This CDR3 spans 15 amino acids. CDR3 sequence: CASRPGTGGDYGYTF. The CDR3 bases are TGTGCCAGCAGGCCCGGGACAGGGGGCGACTATGGCTACACCTTC.